The 15 T cell receptor beta chains in this list originate from one sample, sequenced in a study of blood T cell repertoires in COVID-19. Using immunoSEQ multiplex PCR, the repertoire was profiled, and TCRdb retains in-frame clones only, with some absent. The sample carries about 110,000 clones, roughly nine tenths recorded once. Sequenced: peripheral blood. The source is a man between 40 and 49 years old with acute or convalescent COVID-19.

CDR3: CASSREPSTDTQYF. CDR3 nucleotides: TGTGCCAGCAGCCGGGAGCCTAGCACAGATACGCAGTATTTT. The chain couples TRBV6-5 to TRBJ2-3; tentatively, D is TRBD2 (6 bases). Trimming stripped 6 bases from V and 0 bases from J, with 10 bases between. This CDR3 region has 14 residues. Germline V lookup: CDR1 MNHEY, CDR2 SVGAGI.

This chain joins TRBV30 and TRBJ1-1; possible D gene TRBD1, 6 bases. The V end lost 3 bases, the J end lost 2 bases, and 19 bases lay between the germline ends. The CDR3 runs 16 residues. CDR1 and CDR2 (germline): GTSNPN, SVGIG (reference sequence). The CDR3 coding sequence is TGTGCCTGGAGCCTAGGGGGGGGGCAAGTCAACACTGAAGCTTTCTTT. It codes for CAWSLGGGQVNTEAFF.

The chain carries TRBV12-3 or TRBV12-4 and TRBJ1-1, with 7 bases identical to TRBD1. With V trimmed by 6 bases and J by 11 bases, 9 bases remained unmatched. This CDR3 contains 12 residues. CDR3 coding DNA: TGTGCCAGCAGAATAGGACAGGAGAGTGCTTTCTTT. Its translation is CASRIGQESAFF.

The chain uses TRBV6-6 and TRBJ2-6; D is undetermined. V lost 7 bases and J 11 bases, leaving 9 bases between the germline ends. The CDR3 has 11 amino acids. Germline CDR1 is MNHNY and CDR2 is SVGAGI (reference sequence). This chain's CDR3 is CASTFADVLTF. For the CDR3, the DNA is TGTGCCAGCACCTTTGCGGACGTCCTGACTTTC.

The chain couples TRBV9 to TRBJ2-7; 8 nucleotides agree with TRBD1. The CDR3 runs to 17 residues. V gave up 0 bases and J gave up 0 bases; unmatched junction bases: 8. Germline V gene lookup returns CDR1 SGDLS and CDR2 YYNGEE. CDR3 in DNA: TGTGCCAGCAGCGTAGGTCGAGGGGACAGGTACTCCTACGAGCAGTACTTC. It encodes CASSVGRGDRYSYEQYF.

CDR3 residues: CASSYLSPCYEQYF. The DNA for the CDR3 is TGTGCCAGCAGTTATTTGTCCCCGTGCTACGAGCAGTACTTC. V is TRBV27 and J is TRBJ2-7, with D unclear. There are 14 residues in the CDR3. CDR1 is MNHEY, CDR2 SMNVEV, per germline (reference sequence). The V gene lost 4 bases and the J gene lost 3 bases, with 13 bases spanning the gap.

The chain joins TRBV30 to TRBJ1-2; the D is unclear. Germline-derived CDR1 and CDR2 are GTSNPN and SVGIG (reference sequence). V gave up 2 bases and J gave up 12 bases, with 16 bases separating them. The CDR3 runs 12 residues. Here the CDR3 DNA reads TGTGCCTGGAGTACCCGGGTGGAGATTGACACCTTC. Its translation is CAWSTRVEIDTF.

With respect to this clone: Other DNA sequences in this sample translate to the same CDR3. CDR3 loop: CASSLDTTNEKLFF. For the CDR3, the DNA is TGCGCCAGCAGCTTAGACACGACTAATGAAAAACTGTTTTTT. This chain uses TRBV5-1 with TRBJ1-4; no definite D call. V lost 2 bases and J lost 2, with 7 bases in between. The CDR3 length is 14 residues. The germline V gene encodes CDR1 SGHRS and CDR2 YFSETQ.

The J gene is TRBJ2-1, the V gene TRBV3-1 (or the pseudogene TRBV3-2), with TRBD1 matching over 12 bases. Per germline, CDR1 LGHDT and CDR2 YNNKEL (reference sequence). This CDR3 is 16 amino acids long. With V trimmed by 1 base and J by 5 bases, 3 bases remained unmatched. In DNA, the CDR3 is TGTGCCAGCAGCCAAGCGGGACAGGGGGCAGACAATGAGCAGTTCTTC. Translated, it gives CASSQAGQGADNEQFF.

The chain couples TRBV7-9 to TRBJ2-5; tentatively, D is TRBD2 (6 bases). V lost 1 base to trimming and J lost 5 bases, with 20 bases between them. From germline, CDR1 is SEHNR and CDR2 FQNEAQ (reference sequence). The CDR3 covers 17 residues. CDR3 sequence reads: CASSLGEAWEAWETQYF. In nucleotides, the CDR3 is TGTGCCAGCAGCTTAGGGGAAGCCTGGGAGGCTTGGGAGACCCAGTACTTC.

This clone was seen a handful of times. This chain joins TRBV5-4 and TRBJ2-2; 7 bases fit TRBD1. Trimming took 1 base from V and 6 from J; bases not matched to a gene: 6. Germline CDR1 SGHNT, CDR2 YYREEE (reference sequence). CDR3 size: 15 residues. The CDR3 DNA reads as TGTGCCAGCAGCTTGCCAGGGGGAAAATCCGGGGAGCTGTTTTTT. Translation gives CASSLPGGKSGELFF.

This chain links TRBV19 with TRBJ1-4; D not resolved. V dropped 2 bases and J dropped 2 bases, with 12 bases sitting between them. The CDR3 extends over 16 amino acids. CDR1 is LNHDA, CDR2 SQIVND, per germline (reference sequence). The CDR3 DNA follows: TGTGCCAGTAGTATACCCCTGGCGCGGACTAATGAAAAACTGTTTTTT. Translated: CASSIPLARTNEKLFF.

This clone was counted once. The chain links TRBV30 to TRBJ1-4; D is unclear. CDR3 length: 16 amino acids. Trimming took 0 bases from V and 5 from J, leaving 16 bases between them. Germline V gives CDR1 GTSNPN, CDR2 SVGIG (reference sequence). The CDR3 DNA is TGTGCCTGGAGTGTACAGACCCCTCGGGAAAATGAAAAACTGTTTTTT. Translated: CAWSVQTPRENEKLFF.

The rearrangement uses TRBV5-1 and TRBJ1-3, with D uncertain. Germline V gene lookup returns CDR1 SGHRS and CDR2 YFSETQ. Trimming pared 6 bases from V and 0 bases from J, leaving 7 bases between. CDR3 length: 13 residues. The CDR3 DNA reads TGCGCCAGCACGCCAGGCTCTGGAAACACCATATATTTT. Translation: CASTPGSGNTIYF. The full variable domain, completed using reference TRBV5-1 and TRBJ1-3, is KAGVTQTPRYLIKTRGQQVTLSCSPISGHRSVSWYQQTPGQGLQFLFEYFSETQRNKGNFPGRFSGRQFSNSRSEMNVSTLELGDSALYLCASTPGSGNTIYFGEGSWLTVV.

This chain uses TRBV4-3 with TRBJ1-1; maybe TRBD1 (6 bases). The V end lost 2 bases, the J end lost 1 base, and 14 bases lay between the germline ends. The V gene's germline CDR1 is LGHNA and CDR2 YSLEER. CDR3 size: 16 residues. Written as DNA, the CDR3 is TGCGCCAGCAGCCAATCATACCAAGGGGGGAACACTGAAGCTTTCTTT. Its translation: CASSQSYQGGNTEAFF.